These 2 T cell receptor beta chains share one sample of origin, sequenced in a study of shared clonotypes between healthy human individuals. Sequenced by immunoSEQ multiplex PCR; TCRdb stores in-frame clones only, minus some. The table lists a few million clones, around nine tenths of them singletons, with 0.14% in the top ten. Sequences were obtained from naive CD4+ T cells sorted from blood. Subset given: CD45RA+ positively selected. The source of these receptors is a man aged 18 to 29 in good health.

The V gene is TRBV29-1, the J gene TRBJ2-2; tentative D call: TRBD2 (6 bases). The CDR3 covers 15 residues. V was cut by 7 bases and J by 5 bases, with 20 bases left in between. Germline V gene data show CDR1 as SQVTM and CDR2 as ANQGSEA. The DNA for the CDR3 is TGCAGCGGAACCGGGGGTGGAGGGGCTACCGGGGAGCTGTTTTTT. Its translation: CSGTGGGGATGELFF.

The V gene is TRBV28, the J gene TRBJ2-7; the match to TRBD1 covers 8 bases. V was pared by 10 bases and J by 0 bases, with 11 bases of the junction left unmatched. From germline, CDR1 is MDHEN and CDR2 SYDVKM. This CDR3 has 15 amino acids. The chain's CDR3 is CAIAPGQVGSYEQYF. The CDR3 DNA reads as TGTGCCATCGCACCGGGACAGGTGGGCTCCTACGAGCAGTACTTC.